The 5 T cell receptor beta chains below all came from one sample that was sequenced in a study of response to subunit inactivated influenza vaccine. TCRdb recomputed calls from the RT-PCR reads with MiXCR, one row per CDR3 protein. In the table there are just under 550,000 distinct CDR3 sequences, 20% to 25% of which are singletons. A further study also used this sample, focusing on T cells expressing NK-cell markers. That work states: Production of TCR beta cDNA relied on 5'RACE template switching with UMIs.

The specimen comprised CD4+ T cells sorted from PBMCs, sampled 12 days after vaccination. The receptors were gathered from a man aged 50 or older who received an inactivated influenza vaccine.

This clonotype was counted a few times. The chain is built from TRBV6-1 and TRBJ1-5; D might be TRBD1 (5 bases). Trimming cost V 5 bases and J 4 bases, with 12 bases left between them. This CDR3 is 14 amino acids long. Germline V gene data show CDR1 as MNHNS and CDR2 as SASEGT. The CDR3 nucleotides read TGTGCCAGCAGTAGCAGTGGGGGTAATCAGCCCCAGCATTTT. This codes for CASSSSGGNQPQHF.

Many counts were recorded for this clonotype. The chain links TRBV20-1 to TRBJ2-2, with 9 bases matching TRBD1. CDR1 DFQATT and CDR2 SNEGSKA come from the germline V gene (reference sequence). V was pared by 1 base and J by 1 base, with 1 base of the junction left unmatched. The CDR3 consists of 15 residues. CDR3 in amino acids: CSARGGQGNTGELFF. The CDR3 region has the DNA TGCAGTGCTAGAGGGGGACAGGGGAACACCGGGGAGCTGTTTTTT.

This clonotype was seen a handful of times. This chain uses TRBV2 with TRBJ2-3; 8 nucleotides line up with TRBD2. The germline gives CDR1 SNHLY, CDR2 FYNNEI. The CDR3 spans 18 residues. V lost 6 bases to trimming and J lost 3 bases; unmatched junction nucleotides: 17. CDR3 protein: CASSVIIGGAQSTDTQYF. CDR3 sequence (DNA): TGTGCCAGCAGCGTGATTATCGGGGGGGCCCAGAGTACAGATACGCAGTATTTT.

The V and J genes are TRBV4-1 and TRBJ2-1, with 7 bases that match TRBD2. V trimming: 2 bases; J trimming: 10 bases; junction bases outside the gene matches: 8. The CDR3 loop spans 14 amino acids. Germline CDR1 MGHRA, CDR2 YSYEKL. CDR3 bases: TGCGCCAGCAGCCAACCGGGGGGTGGGCCGGAGCAGTTCTTC. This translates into CASSQPGGGPEQFF.

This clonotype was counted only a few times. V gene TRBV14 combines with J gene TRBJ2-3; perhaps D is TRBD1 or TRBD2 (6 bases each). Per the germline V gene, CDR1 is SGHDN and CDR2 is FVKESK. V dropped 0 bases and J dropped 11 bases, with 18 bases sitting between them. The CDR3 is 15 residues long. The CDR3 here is CASSQDSSRRGKQYF. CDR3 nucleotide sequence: TGTGCCAGCAGCCAAGATTCCAGTAGGAGGGGGAAGCAGTATTTT.